The next 3 T cell receptor beta chains were all read from a single sample in a study of blood T cell repertoires in COVID-19. Measured with immunoSEQ multiplex PCR; TCRdb has only the in-frame clones, and not every one. The profile covers 160,000 or so clones, with 82% appearing a single time and 8% to 9.5% taken by the ten largest. The sample taken for sequencing was peripheral blood. The receptors originated from a woman between 70 and 85 years old with acute or convalescent COVID-19.

The chain is built from TRBV2 and TRBJ1-2; the D gene is possibly TRBD1 (5 bases). The ends were cut back, 6 bases at V and 4 bases at J, with 15 bases in the middle. The CDR3 runs to 14 residues. CDR1 SNHLY and CDR2 FYNNEI come from the germline V gene. Written as DNA, the CDR3 is TGTGCCAGCAGCTCTAGACAGACTGGCTATGGCTACACCTTC. As protein: CASSSRQTGYGYTF.

The rearrangement joins TRBV5-6 to TRBJ1-2; D unresolved. Trimming removed 4 bases at V and 2 bases at J, with 12 bases between. CDR1 SGHDT and CDR2 YYEEEE come from the germline V gene. CDR3 length equals 14 residues. Written as DNA, the CDR3 is TGTGCCAGCAGCCGTTCTTTTATGAACTATGGCTACACCTTC. Amino acid sequence: CASSRSFMNYGYTF.

The chain couples TRBV3-1 (or the pseudogene TRBV3-2) to TRBJ2-7; a weak D match, TRBD1 (5 bases). This CDR3 has 12 amino acids. V shed 3 bases and J shed 5 bases, with 8 bases lying between them. Per germline, CDR1 LGHDT and CDR2 YNNKEL (reference sequence). The CDR3 DNA reads as TGTGCCAGCAGCCAGGTAGGGGACGAGCAGTACTTC. Protein sequence: CASSQVGDEQYF.